Listed below are T cell receptor beta chains from one sample, sequenced in a study of control samples from healthy donors and cancer patients. The table came from immunoSEQ multiplex PCR; TCRdb's copy has only in-frame clones and leaves some out. The repertoire has around 170,000 clones, 88% of them found once; the top ten carry approximately 4.9%. Material for sequencing was blood. The receptors stem from a woman aged 25 to 45 in good health. The CDR3 runs from the conserved cysteine through the conserved F or W. Each record gives: J gene, V gene, clone size, D gene, CDR3 DNA, CDR3 protein. The D gene is left open where the match is weak. Not all rows give a size; the values are once, few, many and, for expanded clones, a class.

J: TRBJ2-5; V: TRBV5-4; size: once; D: TRBD1; DNA: TGTGCCAGCAGCGAGGGACAGTGGGGAGAGACCCAGTACTTC; CDR3: CASSEGQWGETQYF
J: TRBJ1-5; V: TRBV28; size: NA; D: NA; DNA: TGTGCCAGCAGCCCCCGGGATTATAATCAGCCCCAGCATTTT; CDR3: CASSPRDYNQPQHF
J: TRBJ2-7; V: TRBV5-8; size: NA; D: TRBD1; DNA: TGTGCCAGCAGCCCTGGACAGGGGGGGAGGTACGAGCAGTACTTC; CDR3: CASSPGQGGRYEQYF
J: TRBJ1-2; V: TRBV5-1; size: NA; D: TRBD1; DNA: TGCGCCAGCAGCTCCGGACAGGGGAACTATGGCTACACCTTC; CDR3: CASSSGQGNYGYTF
J: TRBJ1-5; V: TRBV10-3; size: NA; D: NA; DNA: TGTGCCATCAGTCAAGCCGTGGGCAATCAGCCCCAGCATTTT; CDR3: CAISQAVGNQPQHF
J: TRBJ1-4; V: TRBV19; size: NA; D: NA; DNA: TGTGCCAGTAGGATGGGAGAAAAACTGTTTTTT; CDR3: CASRMGEKLFF
J: TRBJ2-3; V: TRBV10-3; size: NA; D: NA; DNA: TGTGCCATCGCGACAGGAGATGGAAATACGCAGTATTTT; CDR3: CAIATGDGNTQYF
J: TRBJ2-5; V: TRBV7-9; size: NA; D: NA; DNA: TGTGCCAGCAGCTTACACTCGCGCCAAGAGACCCAGTACTTC; CDR3: CASSLHSRQETQYF
J: TRBJ1-4; V: TRBV15; size: NA; D: NA; DNA: TGTGCCACCAGCAGAGCACAGAATGAAAAACTGTTTTTT; CDR3: CATSRAQNEKLFF
J: TRBJ2-6; V: TRBV6-2/TRBV6-3; size: once; D: NA; DNA: TGTGCCAGCAGTGACCCCCCCGGGGCCAACGTCCTGACTTTC; CDR3: CASSDPPGANVLTF
J: TRBJ2-5; V: TRBV13; size: NA; D: NA; DNA: TGTGCCAGCAGCCAATGGGAGGAGACCCAGTACTTC; CDR3: CASSQWEETQYF
J: TRBJ2-2; V: TRBV19; size: NA; D: NA; DNA: TGTGCCAGTAGTTCCCAGACAGGCCAATACACCGGGGAGCTGTTTTTT; CDR3: CASSSQTGQYTGELFF
J: TRBJ2-1; V: TRBV7-9; size: NA; D: TRBD2; DNA: TGTGCCAGCAGCTCAGGGACTAGCGGGACGAATGAGCAGTTCTTC; CDR3: CASSSGTSGTNEQFF
J: TRBJ1-5; V: TRBV19; size: NA; D: NA; DNA: TGTGCCAGTAGTATCCTCCTCGGGGCGGTAGGGGGTCGCAATCAGCCCCAGCATTTT; CDR3: CASSILLGAVGGRNQPQHF
J: TRBJ2-1; V: TRBV19; size: NA; D: NA; DNA: TGTGCCAGTAGTATCGGGGGCCCCTCCTACAATGAGCAGTTCTTC; CDR3: CASSIGGPSYNEQFF
J: TRBJ2-3; V: TRBV29-1; size: NA; D: TRBD2; DNA: TGCAGCGTTGAAGGACTAGCGGGAGTAGCAGATACGCAGTATTTT; CDR3: CSVEGLAGVADTQYF
J: TRBJ1-5; V: TRBV9; size: NA; D: NA; DNA: TGTGCCAGCAGCGTAGGGCAGAGCAATCAGCCCCAGCATTTT; CDR3: CASSVGQSNQPQHF
J: TRBJ1-2; V: TRBV29-1; size: NA; D: TRBD1; DNA: TGCAGCGACGAGACAGGGGCCCATGGCTACACCTTC; CDR3: CSDETGAHGYTF
J: TRBJ1-1; V: TRBV18; size: NA; D: NA; DNA: TGTGCCAGCTCACCACAAATCCCCACTGAAGCTTTCTTT; CDR3: CASSPQIPTEAFF
J: TRBJ2-1; V: TRBV6-6; size: once; D: TRBD2; DNA: TGTGCCAGCAGTTACAGGACTAGCGGGAGGGATGAGCAGTTCTTC; CDR3: CASSYRTSGRDEQFF
J: TRBJ2-6; V: TRBV6-4; size: NA; D: NA; DNA: TGTGCCAGCAGTGACTCGGGGGGGGCCGGGGCCAACGTCCTGACTTTC; CDR3: CASSDSGGAGANVLTF
J: TRBJ2-7; V: TRBV5-4; size: NA; D: NA; DNA: TGTGCCAGCAGCTGGGCAGGGGCTGGGACCTACGAGCAGTACTTC; CDR3: CASSWAGAGTYEQYF
J: TRBJ1-2; V: TRBV7-2; size: NA; D: NA; DNA: TGTGCCAGCAGCTTAATATCCCCGAACTATGGCTACACCTTC; CDR3: CASSLISPNYGYTF
J: TRBJ1-1; V: TRBV6-1; size: NA; D: TRBD1; DNA: TGTGCCAGCAGTGACAGACAGGGCCTCGCTTTCTTT; CDR3: CASSDRQGLAFF
J: TRBJ1-2; V: TRBV28; size: once; D: NA; DNA: TGTGCCAGCAGGCCCCCCGGGGGGGGCTACACCTTC; CDR3: CASRPPGGGYTF
J: TRBJ2-1; V: TRBV12-3/TRBV12-4; size: NA; D: TRBD2; DNA: TGTGCCAGCAGTCTAGCGGGAGGTCAGCAGTTCTTC; CDR3: CASSLAGGQQFF
J: TRBJ1-2; V: TRBV30; size: few; D: NA; DNA: TGTGCCTGGAGTAGTCAACTTTTTGCTGGCTACACCTTC; CDR3: CAWSSQLFAGYTF
J: TRBJ2-1; V: TRBV24-1; size: NA; D: NA; DNA: TGTGCCACCAGTGGAGAGGGGTCCTACAATGAGCAGTTCTTC; CDR3: CATSGEGSYNEQFF